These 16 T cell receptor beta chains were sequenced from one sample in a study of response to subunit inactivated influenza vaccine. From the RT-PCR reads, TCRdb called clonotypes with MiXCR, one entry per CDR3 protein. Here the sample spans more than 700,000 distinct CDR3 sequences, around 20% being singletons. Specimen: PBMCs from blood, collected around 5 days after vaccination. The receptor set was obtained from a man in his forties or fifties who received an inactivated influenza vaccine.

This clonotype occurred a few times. The CDR3 protein is CASRSRTSDIYEQYF. The DNA of the CDR3 is TGTGCCAGCAGATCCCGGACTAGCGATATCTACGAGCAGTACTTC. V is TRBV6-2 or TRBV6-3 and J is TRBJ2-7; 9 nucleotides line up with TRBD2. Germline loops: CDR1 MNHEY, CDR2 SVGEGT. With V trimmed by 6 bases and J by 3 bases, 9 bases remained unmatched. This CDR3 comprises 15 residues.

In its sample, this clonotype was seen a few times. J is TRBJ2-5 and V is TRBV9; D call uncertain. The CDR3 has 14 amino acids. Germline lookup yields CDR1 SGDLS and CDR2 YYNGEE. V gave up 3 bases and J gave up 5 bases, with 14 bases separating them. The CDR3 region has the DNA TGTGCCAGCAGCGGAAGAGACAACTCGGAGACCCAGTACTTC. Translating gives CASSGRDNSETQYF.

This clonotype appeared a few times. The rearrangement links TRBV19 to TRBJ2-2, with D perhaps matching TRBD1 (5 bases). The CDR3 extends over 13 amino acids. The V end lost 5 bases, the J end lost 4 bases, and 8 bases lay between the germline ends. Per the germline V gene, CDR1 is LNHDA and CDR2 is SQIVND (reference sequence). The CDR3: CASSRQFTGELFF. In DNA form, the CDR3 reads TGTGCCAGTAGTCGACAGTTCACCGGGGAGCTGTTTTTT.

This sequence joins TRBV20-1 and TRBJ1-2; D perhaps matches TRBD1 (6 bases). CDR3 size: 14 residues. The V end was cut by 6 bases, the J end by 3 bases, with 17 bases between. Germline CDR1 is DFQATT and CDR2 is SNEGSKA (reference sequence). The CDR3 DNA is TGCAGTGCCCCGAACTCGGGGGGCTACTATGGCTACACCTTC. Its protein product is CSAPNSGGYYGYTF.

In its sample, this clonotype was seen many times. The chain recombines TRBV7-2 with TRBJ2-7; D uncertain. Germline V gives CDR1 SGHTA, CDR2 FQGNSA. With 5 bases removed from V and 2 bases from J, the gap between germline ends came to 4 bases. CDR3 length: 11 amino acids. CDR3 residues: CASSKTYEQYF. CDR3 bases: TGTGCCAGCAGCAAGACCTACGAGCAGTACTTC.

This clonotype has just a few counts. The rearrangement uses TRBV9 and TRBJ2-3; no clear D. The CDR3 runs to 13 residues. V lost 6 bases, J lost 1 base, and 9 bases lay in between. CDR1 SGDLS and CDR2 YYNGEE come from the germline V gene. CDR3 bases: TGTGCCAGCAAACGGGCGGGCACAGATACGCAGTATTTT. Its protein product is CASKRAGTDTQYF. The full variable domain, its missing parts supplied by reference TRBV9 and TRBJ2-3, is DSGVTQTPKHLITATGQRVTLRCSPRSGDLSVYWYQQSLDQGLQFLIQYYNGEERAKGNILERFSAQQFPDLHSELNLSSLELGDSALYFCASKRAGTDTQYFGPGTRLTVL.

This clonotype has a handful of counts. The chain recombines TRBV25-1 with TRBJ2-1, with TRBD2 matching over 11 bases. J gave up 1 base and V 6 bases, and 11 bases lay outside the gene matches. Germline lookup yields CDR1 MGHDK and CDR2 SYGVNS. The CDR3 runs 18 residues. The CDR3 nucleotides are TGTGCCAGCAGGGAAACGACTAGCGGGATTTTGTCCTACAATGAGCAGTTCTTC. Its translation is CASRETTSGILSYNEQFF.

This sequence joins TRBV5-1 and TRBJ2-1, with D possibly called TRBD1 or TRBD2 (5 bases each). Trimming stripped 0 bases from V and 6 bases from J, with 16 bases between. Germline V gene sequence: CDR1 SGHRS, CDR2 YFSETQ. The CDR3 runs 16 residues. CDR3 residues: CASSLAGQGSGNEQFF. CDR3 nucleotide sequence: TGCGCCAGCAGCTTGGCCGGCCAGGGAAGCGGCAATGAGCAGTTCTTC.

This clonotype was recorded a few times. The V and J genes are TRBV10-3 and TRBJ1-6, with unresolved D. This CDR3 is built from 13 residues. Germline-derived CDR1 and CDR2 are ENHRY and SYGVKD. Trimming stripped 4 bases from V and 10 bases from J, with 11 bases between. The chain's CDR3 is CAISGSSGSPLHF. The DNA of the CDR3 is TGTGCCATCAGTGGCAGTTCTGGCTCACCCCTCCACTTT.

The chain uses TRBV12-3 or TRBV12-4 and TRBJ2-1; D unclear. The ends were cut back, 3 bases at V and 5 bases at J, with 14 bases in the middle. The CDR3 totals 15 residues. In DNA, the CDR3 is TGTGCCAGCAGTTTGATGGAAGGCCCAAACAATGAGCAGTTCTTC. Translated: CASSLMEGPNNEQFF.

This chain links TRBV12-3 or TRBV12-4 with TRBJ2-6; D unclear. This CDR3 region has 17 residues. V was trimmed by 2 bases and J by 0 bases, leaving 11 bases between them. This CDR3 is CASSLLGMSSGANVLTF. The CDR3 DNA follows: TGTGCCAGCAGTTTACTGGGGATGAGCTCTGGGGCCAACGTCCTGACTTTC.

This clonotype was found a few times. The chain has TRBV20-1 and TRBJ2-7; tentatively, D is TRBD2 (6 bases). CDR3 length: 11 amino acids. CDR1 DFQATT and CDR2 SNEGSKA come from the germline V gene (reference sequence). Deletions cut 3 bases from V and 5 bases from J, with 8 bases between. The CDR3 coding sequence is TGCAGTGCTAGCCGGGAGAACGAGCAGTACTTC. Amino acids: CSASRENEQYF.

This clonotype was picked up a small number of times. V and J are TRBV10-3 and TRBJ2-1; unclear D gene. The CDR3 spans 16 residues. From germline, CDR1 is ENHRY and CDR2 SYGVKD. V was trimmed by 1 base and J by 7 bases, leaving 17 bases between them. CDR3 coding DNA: TGTGCCATCAGTGAGTTCAACTCCCGGATCGGAAATGAGCAGTTCTTC. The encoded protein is CAISEFNSRIGNEQFF.

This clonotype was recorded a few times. DNA of the CDR3: TGTGCCAGCAGCGGCCGGGACAGTGGAGCTGAAGCTTTCTTT. Translated, it gives CASSGRDSGAEAFF. The rearrangement uses TRBV9 and TRBJ1-1, with 7 bases that match TRBD1. Germline V gene sequence: CDR1 SGDLS, CDR2 YYNGEE. The CDR3 loop spans 14 amino acids. Losses at the gene ends were 3 bases for V and 6 bases for J; bases not matched to a gene: 8. The variable domain in full, with the rest retrieved from reference TRBV9 and TRBJ1-1, is DSGVTQTPKHLITATGQRVTLRCSPRSGDLSVYWYQQSLDQGLQFLIQYYNGEERAKGNILERFSAQQFPDLHSELNLSSLELGDSALYFCASSGRDSGAEAFFGQGTRLTVV.

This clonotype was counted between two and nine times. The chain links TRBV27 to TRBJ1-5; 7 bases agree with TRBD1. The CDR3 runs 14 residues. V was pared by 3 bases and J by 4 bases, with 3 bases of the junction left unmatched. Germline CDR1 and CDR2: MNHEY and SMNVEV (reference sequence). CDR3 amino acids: CASSLTGWNQPQHF. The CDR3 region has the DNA TGTGCCAGCAGTTTGACAGGGTGGAATCAGCCCCAGCATTTT.

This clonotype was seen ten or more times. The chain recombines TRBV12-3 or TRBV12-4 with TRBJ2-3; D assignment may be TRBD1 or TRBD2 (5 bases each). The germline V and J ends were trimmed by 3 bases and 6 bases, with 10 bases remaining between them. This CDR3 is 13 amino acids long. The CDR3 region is CASSLRGFDTQYF. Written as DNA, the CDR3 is TGTGCCAGCAGTTTGAGGGGTTTCGATACGCAGTATTTT.